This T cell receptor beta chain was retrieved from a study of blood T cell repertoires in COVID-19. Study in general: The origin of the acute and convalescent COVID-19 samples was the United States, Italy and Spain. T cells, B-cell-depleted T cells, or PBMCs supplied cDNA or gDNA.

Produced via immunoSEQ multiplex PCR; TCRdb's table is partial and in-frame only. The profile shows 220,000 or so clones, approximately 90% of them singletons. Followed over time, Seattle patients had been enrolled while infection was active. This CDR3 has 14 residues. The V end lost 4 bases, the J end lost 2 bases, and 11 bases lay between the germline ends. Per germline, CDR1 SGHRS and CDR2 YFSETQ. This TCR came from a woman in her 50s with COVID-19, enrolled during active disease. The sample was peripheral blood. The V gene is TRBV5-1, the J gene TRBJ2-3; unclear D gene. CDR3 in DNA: TGCGCCAGCAGCCAAGACACGTACACAGATACGCAGTATTTT. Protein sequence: CASSQDTYTDTQYF. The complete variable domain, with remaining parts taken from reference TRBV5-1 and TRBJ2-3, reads KAGVTQTPRYLIKTRGQQVTLSCSPISGHRSVSWYQQTPGQGLQFLFEYFSETQRNKGNFPGRFSGRQFSNSRSEMNVSTLELGDSALYLCASSQDTYTDTQYFGPGTRLTVL.